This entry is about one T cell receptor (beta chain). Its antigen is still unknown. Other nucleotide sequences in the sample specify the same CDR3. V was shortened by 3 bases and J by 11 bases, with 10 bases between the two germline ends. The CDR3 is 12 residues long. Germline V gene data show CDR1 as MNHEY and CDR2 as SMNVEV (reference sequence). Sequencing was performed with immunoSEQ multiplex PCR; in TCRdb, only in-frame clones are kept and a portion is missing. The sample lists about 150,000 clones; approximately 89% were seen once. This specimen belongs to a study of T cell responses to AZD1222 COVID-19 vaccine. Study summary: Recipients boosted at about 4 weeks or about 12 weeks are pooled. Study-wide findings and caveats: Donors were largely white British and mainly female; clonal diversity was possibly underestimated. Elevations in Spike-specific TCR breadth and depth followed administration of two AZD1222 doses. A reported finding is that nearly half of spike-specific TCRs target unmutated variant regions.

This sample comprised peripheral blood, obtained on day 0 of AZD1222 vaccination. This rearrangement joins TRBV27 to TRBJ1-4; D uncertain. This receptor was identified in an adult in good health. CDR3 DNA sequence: TGTGCCAGCAGTTTTCGAGGAGAGAAACTGTTTTTT. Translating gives CASSFRGEKLFF.